Here is one T cell receptor beta chain with its context. The CDR3 length is 17 residues. With V trimmed by 7 bases and J by 7 bases, 19 bases remained unmatched. Per the germline V gene, CDR1 is LNHDA and CDR2 is SQIVND (reference sequence). This record belongs to a study of T cell changes during pregnancy in multiple sclerosis. Libraries were prepared by immunoSEQ multiplex PCR; TCRdb keeps only in-frame clonotypes and omits some of them. The sample has tens of thousands of clones, roughly 86% seen once. The chain employs TRBV19 and TRBJ1-2; 9 bases are shared with TRBD1. The TCR comes from a female donor in good health, enrolled as a control in a pregnancy study. Specimen: CD8+ T cells from peripheral blood mononuclear cells, collected in the first trimester of pregnancy. CDR3 loop: CASTNRGHLGSKSGYTF. As DNA, the CDR3 is TGTGCCAGTACCAACAGGGGGCATTTAGGGTCGAAGAGTGGCTACACCTTC.